These T cell receptor beta chains were read from a single sample in a study of blood T cell repertoires in COVID-19. Clones were sequenced by immunoSEQ multiplex PCR, and TCRdb holds only the in-frame ones, with some missing. The top ten hold 3% of the sample, which has some 220,000 clones, roughly four fifths seen once. Sequenced: peripheral blood. The receptor set was obtained from a woman aged 25 to 39 who had recovered from COVID-19. The CDR3 runs from the conserved cysteine through the conserved F or W. Each record gives: CDR3 length, V gene, D gene, J gene, clone size, CDR3 DNA, CDR3 protein. A D gene is named only where the DNA matches it firmly. Clone size is shown for a subset of rows, as once, few, many or a class of expanded clone.

length: 15
V: TRBV5-1
D: NA
J: TRBJ2-1
size: NA
DNA: TGCGCCAGCAGCTTGGTCGGAGGCTCCTACAATGAGCAGTTCTTC
CDR3: CASSLVGGSYNEQFF

length: 18
V: TRBV21-1
D: NA
J: TRBJ1-5
size: NA
DNA: TGTGCCAGCAGCAAGGACCCGGGACAGGGTTTTCGCAATCAGCCCCAGCATTTT
CDR3: CASSKDPGQGFRNQPQHF

length: 12
V: TRBV7-3
D: NA
J: TRBJ1-1
size: NA
DNA: TGTGCCAGCAGCCGGGACAATATTGAAGCTTTCTTT
CDR3: CASSRDNIEAFF

length: 14
V: TRBV27
D: NA
J: TRBJ1-1
size: NA
DNA: TGTGCCAGCAGTTTATCCGGGACAACCACTGAAGCTTTCTTT
CDR3: CASSLSGTTTEAFF

length: 17
V: TRBV6-1
D: NA
J: TRBJ1-3
size: NA
DNA: TGTGCCAGCAGTGAAGCTCAAGACAGCCGCTCTGGAAACACCATATATTTT
CDR3: CASSEAQDSRSGNTIYF

length: 15
V: TRBV5-1
D: TRBD1
J: TRBJ1-2
size: NA
DNA: TGCGCCAGCAGCTTGGCAGGGGGCGCACTGAATGGCTACACCTTC
CDR3: CASSLAGGALNGYTF

length: 15
V: TRBV5-1
D: TRBD1
J: TRBJ1-4
size: NA
DNA: TGCGCCAGCACCCGGACAGGGGCCGGCGAGAGAAAACTGTTTTTT
CDR3: CASTRTGAGERKLFF

length: 16
V: TRBV25-1
D: NA
J: TRBJ2-1
size: NA
DNA: TGTGCCAGCAGTGAGAGCCGCGGCCCCTTTTCCAATGAGCAGTTCTTC
CDR3: CASSESRGPFSNEQFF

length: 11
V: TRBV6-5
D: NA
J: TRBJ1-2
size: NA
DNA: TGTGCCAGTGCTACAGGGACTGGCTACACCTTC
CDR3: CASATGTGYTF

length: 14
V: TRBV9
D: TRBD1
J: TRBJ1-1
size: few
DNA: TGTGCCAGCAGCCCAACGTCCACAGGGGGTTCAGCTTTCTTT
CDR3: CASSPTSTGGSAFF

length: 17
V: TRBV18
D: NA
J: TRBJ1-1
size: NA
DNA: TGTGCCAGCTCACCGGTTCGAACAGGGATAATGAACACTGAAGCTTTCTTT
CDR3: CASSPVRTGIMNTEAFF

length: 18
V: TRBV5-4
D: TRBD2
J: TRBJ2-3
size: NA
DNA: TGTGCCAGCAGCTTGGCCCGTTGGTCCGGTAGCGGGCAAGATACGCAGTATTTT
CDR3: CASSLARWSGSGQDTQYF

length: 15
V: TRBV29-1
D: NA
J: TRBJ1-2
size: NA
DNA: TGCAGCGTTGCGTTTACAGGACCCACTAACTATGGCTACACCTTC
CDR3: CSVAFTGPTNYGYTF

length: 9
V: TRBV6-7
D: NA
J: TRBJ1-2
size: NA
DNA: TGTGCCAGCCCGTATGGCTACACCTTC
CDR3: CASPYGYTF

length: 11
V: TRBV11-2
D: NA
J: TRBJ1-1
size: NA
DNA: TGTGCCAGCAGCTTAGACGGTGAAGCTTTCTTT
CDR3: CASSLDGEAFF

length: 15
V: TRBV19
D: NA
J: TRBJ2-5
size: NA
DNA: TGTGCCAGTAGTACCTCACTAGACCCCCAAGAGACCCAGTACTTC
CDR3: CASSTSLDPQETQYF

length: 17
V: TRBV2
D: TRBD2
J: TRBJ2-2
size: NA
DNA: TGTGCCAGCAGTGAACTAGCGGGAGGGCCGGGTACCGGGGAGCTGTTTTTT
CDR3: CASSELAGGPGTGELFF

length: 18
V: TRBV3-1/TRBV3-2
D: TRBD2
J: TRBJ2-1
size: NA
DNA: TGTGCCAGCAGCCAAGATGGTACTAGCGGGAGGTCGTCCAATGAGCAGTTCTTC
CDR3: CASSQDGTSGRSSNEQFF

length: 13
V: TRBV11-2
D: NA
J: TRBJ1-2
size: NA
DNA: TGTGCCAGCAGCCCGCCGCAGGACTATGGCTACACCTTC
CDR3: CASSPPQDYGYTF

length: 14
V: TRBV14
D: NA
J: TRBJ1-1
size: NA
DNA: TGTGCCAGCAGCCAAGTCAGAGGGGGCACTGAAGCTTTCTTT
CDR3: CASSQVRGGTEAFF

length: 13
V: TRBV9
D: NA
J: TRBJ1-3
size: NA
DNA: TGTGCCAGCAGCGCGGACTCTGGTAACACCATATATTTT
CDR3: CASSADSGNTIYF

length: 16
V: TRBV7-9
D: TRBD2
J: TRBJ2-3
size: NA
DNA: TGTGCCAGCAGCTTCCAGCTAGCGGGAGGGGCAGATACGCAGTATTTT
CDR3: CASSFQLAGGADTQYF

length: 14
V: TRBV10-1
D: TRBD1
J: TRBJ1-1
size: NA
DNA: TGCGCCAGCAGCCCGGGACAGGGAAGCACTGAAGCTTTCTTT
CDR3: CASSPGQGSTEAFF

length: 14
V: TRBV3-1/TRBV3-2
D: TRBD1
J: TRBJ1-1
size: NA
DNA: TGTGCCAGCAGCAAAGGACAGGGGGCCGACGTTGCTTTCTTT
CDR3: CASSKGQGADVAFF

length: 14
V: TRBV28
D: NA
J: TRBJ2-2
size: NA
DNA: TGTGCCAGCAGCTCCGGACAGAACACCGGGGAGCTGTTTTTT
CDR3: CASSSGQNTGELFF

length: 16
V: TRBV27
D: TRBD2
J: TRBJ2-1
size: few
DNA: TGTGCCAGCAGTTTATCGAAGAGCGGGAGTATCTATGAGCAGTTCTTC
CDR3: CASSLSKSGSIYEQFF

length: 15
V: TRBV28
D: NA
J: TRBJ2-7
size: NA
DNA: TGTGCCAGCAGTCAACCCGGGACGGGGGCCTACGAGCAGTACTTC
CDR3: CASSQPGTGAYEQYF

length: 16
V: TRBV5-5
D: TRBD1
J: TRBJ1-5
size: NA
DNA: TGTGCCAGCAGCACTGGACAGGGGGATAGCAATCAGCCCCAGCATTTT
CDR3: CASSTGQGDSNQPQHF

length: 17
V: TRBV14
D: NA
J: TRBJ1-4
size: NA
DNA: TGTGCCAGCAGCCAGCACCCACTGACAGGTCTTAATGAAAAACTGTTTTTT
CDR3: CASSQHPLTGLNEKLFF

length: 15
V: TRBV7-8
D: NA
J: TRBJ2-2
size: NA
DNA: TGTGCCAGCAGCTACGGGACTTCCCCACCCGGGGAGCTGTTTTTT
CDR3: CASSYGTSPPGELFF

length: 14
V: TRBV28
D: TRBD2
J: TRBJ2-7
size: NA
DNA: TGTGCCAGCAGTCCCCGGACTAGCTCCTACGAGCAGTACTTC
CDR3: CASSPRTSSYEQYF

length: 13
V: TRBV7-2
D: NA
J: TRBJ2-7
size: NA
DNA: TGTGCCAGCAGCTTCCCTAGTACCTACGAGCAGTACTTC
CDR3: CASSFPSTYEQYF

length: 19
V: TRBV5-6
D: TRBD1
J: TRBJ1-1
size: NA
DNA: TGTGCCAGCACCTCCCCACGGCGGGACAGGGGGCTTGCGAACACTGAAGCTTTCTTT
CDR3: CASTSPRRDRGLANTEAFF

length: 14
V: TRBV28
D: NA
J: TRBJ1-1
size: NA
DNA: TGTGCCAGCAGTTCCCCCTTCAGGGGAACTGAAGCTTTCTTT
CDR3: CASSSPFRGTEAFF

length: 16
V: TRBV5-6
D: TRBD1
J: TRBJ1-6
size: NA
DNA: TGTGCCAGCAGCTTTGTGACAGGGGAAGTTAATTCACCCCTCCACTTT
CDR3: CASSFVTGEVNSPLHF

length: 16
V: TRBV9
D: TRBD1
J: TRBJ1-2
size: NA
DNA: TGTGCCAGCAGCGTAGAAAGGACAGGGGTGATTGGAGGATACACCTTC
CDR3: CASSVERTGVIGGYTF

length: 14
V: TRBV5-4
D: NA
J: TRBJ2-2
size: NA
DNA: TGTGCCAGCAGCTTGGAAGGAGACACCGGGGAGCTGTTTTTT
CDR3: CASSLEGDTGELFF

length: 14
V: TRBV28
D: TRBD1
J: TRBJ1-1
size: NA
DNA: TGTGCCAGCAGTTTAAGGACAGGGATCACTGAAGCTTTCTTT
CDR3: CASSLRTGITEAFF

length: 15
V: TRBV7-2
D: TRBD1
J: TRBJ2-1
size: NA
DNA: TGTGCCAGCAGCTTAGTAGGACAGGGGTACAATGAGCAGTTCTTC
CDR3: CASSLVGQGYNEQFF

length: 12
V: TRBV6-5
D: TRBD2
J: TRBJ2-7
size: once
DNA: TGTGCCAGCAGCCTACTAGCGCGGGAGCAGTACTTC
CDR3: CASSLLAREQYF

length: 15
V: TRBV6-5
D: TRBD1
J: TRBJ2-2
size: NA
DNA: TGTGCCAGCAGTTACTCAGGGGGCAAGACCGGGGAGCTGTTTTTT
CDR3: CASSYSGGKTGELFF

length: 15
V: TRBV4-1
D: TRBD1
J: TRBJ2-7
size: few
DNA: TGCGCCAGCAGCCAGGCCAGGACAGGAACCTACGAGCAGTACTTC
CDR3: CASSQARTGTYEQYF

length: 18
V: TRBV3-1/TRBV3-2
D: NA
J: TRBJ2-7
size: NA
DNA: TGTGCCAGCAGCCAAGACGACGGGAGAAGGGCGAGGGCCTACGAGCAGTACTTC
CDR3: CASSQDDGRRARAYEQYF

length: 12
V: TRBV27
D: NA
J: TRBJ2-7
size: NA
DNA: TGTGCCAGTTGGGCCAGGGTCTACGAGCAGTACTTC
CDR3: CASWARVYEQYF

length: 16
V: TRBV24-1
D: TRBD1
J: TRBJ1-4
size: NA
DNA: TGTGCCACCAGCGACAGGGGGCGAGGGAAAGATGAAAAACTGTTTTTT
CDR3: CATSDRGRGKDEKLFF

length: 16
V: TRBV14
D: TRBD2
J: TRBJ2-1
size: NA
DNA: TGTGCCAGCAGGGATGGGACTAGCGGGGCCTACAATGAGCAGTTCTTC
CDR3: CASRDGTSGAYNEQFF

length: 15
V: TRBV6-2/TRBV6-3
D: TRBD2
J: TRBJ2-5
size: NA
DNA: TGTGCCAGCAGTTTCACCGTAGCGGGAGGAGAGACCCAGTACTTC
CDR3: CASSFTVAGGETQYF